The present entry profiles one TCR beta chain with its context. Its specificity is not known. This record belongs to a study of regulatory and conventional T cells in RAG deficiency. The CDR3 sequence is 14 residues long. The germline gives CDR1 SGHTA, CDR2 FQGNSA. Trimming stripped 5 bases from V and 7 bases from J, with 17 bases between. Genomic DNA came from blood conventional CD4+ T cells gated CD25-low CD127-high. Study findings and constraints: Sorted Omenn CD25-high CD127-low cells may not be bona fide Tregs. RAG-deficient patients showed markedly lower Shannon entropy and higher Simpson indices than control T-cell subsets. Omenn patients showed >85% Treg-Tconv overlap and shorter CDR3 lengths.

Measured with immunoSEQ multiplex PCR; TCRdb has only the in-frame clones, and not every one. The data show approximately 48,000 clones, approximately 90% seen once. The same sample was also studied in work on regulatory T cells. From that paper: The primer mix had 52 TRBV and 13 TRBJ primers.

The clonotype was recovered from a human donor in good health. Sample: CD4+ effector T cells sorted from blood. The chain uses TRBV7-2 and TRBJ2-5; no firm D call. CDR3 amino acids: CASSVQTSLGTQYF. The CDR3 nucleotides read TGTGCCAGCAGCGTACAGACTTCTCTTGGGACCCAGTACTTC.